The 20 T cell receptor beta chains presented below share a single source sample, sequenced in a study of shared clonotypes between healthy human individuals. Produced via immunoSEQ multiplex PCR; TCRdb's table is partial and in-frame only. The data show fewer than 350,000 clones, around 87% seen once. Sequenced: memory CD8+ T cells sorted from blood. Subset meaning: CD45RO+ cells pooled with CCR7-negative TemRA cells. The receptors derive from a man between 18 and 35 years old in good health.

This clone was seen only once. The chain joins TRBV5-7 to TRBJ2-3; TRBD2 aligns across 7 bases. TRBV5-7 is an open reading frame whose function is uncertain. V lost 3 bases and J lost 0; bases outside the gene matches: 4. CDR3 length: 15 residues. The CDR3 spells CASSSEAGSTDTQYF. DNA of the CDR3: TGTGCCAGCAGCTCCGAAGCGGGAAGCACAGATACGCAGTATTTT.

The chain has TRBV5-6 and TRBJ2-5; D possibly corresponds to TRBD1 (6 bases). The germline CDR1 and CDR2 sequences are SGHDT and YYEEEE. The ends were cut back, 4 bases at V and 2 bases at J, with 15 bases in the middle. This CDR3 spans 15 amino acids. The CDR3 reads CASSEGVGGQETQYF. The CDR3, as DNA: TGTGCCAGCAGCGAGGGGGTAGGCGGACAAGAGACCCAGTACTTC. The full variable domain, with the rest looked up from reference TRBV5-6 and TRBJ2-5, is DAGVTQSPTHLIKTRGQQVTLRCSPKSGHDTVSWYQQALGQGPQFIFQYYEEEERQRGNFPDRFSGHQFPNYSSELNVNALLLGDSALYLCASSEGVGGQETQYFGPGTRLLVL.

The V and J genes are TRBV6-4 and TRBJ2-2; D may be TRBD1 or TRBD2 (6 bases each). Germline V gene data show CDR1 as MRHNA and CDR2 as SNTAGT. The CDR3 contains 16 residues. Trimming pared 0 bases from V and 2 bases from J, leaving 10 bases between. CDR3 coding DNA: TGTGCCAGCAGTGACTCGGGGGGCGACAACACCGGGGAGCTGTTTTTT. Protein product: CASSDSGGDNTGELFF.

This sequence joins TRBV5-1 and TRBJ2-5; D is ambiguous. V lost 0 bases to trimming and J lost 1 base, with 10 bases between them. The CDR3 extends over 15 amino acids. In germline, CDR1 is SGHRS, CDR2 YFSETQ. The CDR3 DNA follows: TGCGCCAGCAGCTTGGTCCTCAGCCTCCAAGAGACCCAGTACTTC. Translating gives CASSLVLSLQETQYF.

The DNA for the CDR3 is TGCGCCAGCAGCCAGGGGGGAAGTAATTCACCCCTCCACTTT. Translation: CASSQGGSNSPLHF. The V and J genes are TRBV5-1 and TRBJ1-6; 7 bases are a match to TRBD1. Germline-derived CDR1 and CDR2 are SGHRS and YFSETQ. V was pared by 4 bases and J by 6 bases, with 4 bases of the junction left unmatched. CDR3 length: 14 residues.

The chain links TRBV7-9 to TRBJ1-5; tentatively, D is TRBD1 (5 bases). The V gene's germline CDR1 is SEHNR and CDR2 FQNEAQ (reference sequence). Deletions cut 9 bases from V and 1 base from J, with 7 bases between. This CDR3 contains 12 residues. CDR3 region: CASGGSNQPQHF. The CDR3 DNA sequence: TGTGCCAGTGGGGGGAGCAATCAGCCCCAGCATTTT.

This chain links TRBV5-1 with TRBJ1-4; D remains unclear. Per germline, CDR1 SGHRS and CDR2 YFSETQ. V gave up 2 bases and J gave up 2 bases, with 7 bases separating them. This CDR3 is built from 14 residues. The CDR3 loop is CASSFDSTNEKLFF. CDR3 nucleotides: TGCGCCAGCAGCTTTGACTCTACTAATGAAAAACTGTTTTTT.

Remarks on this clone: The sample carries other DNA sequences with the same CDR3. The genes are TRBV5-1 and TRBJ2-7; no clear D gene. Germline CDR1 SGHRS, CDR2 YFSETQ. V lost 0 bases to trimming and J lost 6 bases, with 7 bases between them. The CDR3 length is 12 residues. As DNA, the CDR3 is TGCGCCAGCAGCTTGGCAGGCGCCGAGCAGTACTTC. The encoded protein is CASSLAGAEQYF.

This chain links TRBV7-9 with TRBJ1-3; D ambiguous. Germline-derived CDR1 and CDR2 are SEHNR and FQNEAQ (reference sequence). V gave up 1 base and J gave up 0 bases, with 13 bases separating them. The CDR3 is 17 amino acids. The CDR3 region is CASSLVGQWGSGNTIYF. In DNA, the CDR3 is TGTGCCAGCAGCTTAGTCGGTCAGTGGGGCTCTGGAAACACCATATATTTT.

The sample holds a few counts of this clone. The V gene is TRBV6-5, the J gene TRBJ2-7; 12 positions match TRBD1. The CDR3 spans 14 residues. J was trimmed by 4 bases and V by 5 bases; bases with no gene match: 3. Germline V gene sequence: CDR1 MNHEY, CDR2 SVGAGI. The CDR3 DNA follows: TGTGCCAGCAGTCCGGGACAGGGGGCTTACGAGCAGTACTTC. Residues: CASSPGQGAYEQYF.

This rearrangement joins TRBV4-1 to TRBJ2-5; D is possibly TRBD2 (5 bases). The CDR3 runs 15 residues. Germline CDR1 MGHRA, CDR2 YSYEKL. The V end was cut by 2 bases, the J end by 5 bases, with 15 bases between. CDR3 in DNA: TGCGCCAGCAGCCAAATCTTTTCCTGGGAGGAGACCCAGTACTTC. This translates into CASSQIFSWEETQYF.

This chain uses TRBV4-3 with TRBJ2-7; perhaps TRBD2 as D (6 bases). Germline lookup yields CDR1 LGHNA and CDR2 YSLEER. The CDR3 length is 14 residues. V lost 1 base, J lost 0 bases, and 7 bases lay in between. The CDR3, as DNA: TGCGCCAGCAGCCAAGCGGAGGGCTCCTACGAGCAGTACTTC. Translated: CASSQAEGSYEQYF.

The gene calls are TRBV20-1 and TRBJ2-1; unclear D gene. V was trimmed by 3 bases and J by 6 bases, leaving 3 bases between them. Germline loops: CDR1 DFQATT, CDR2 SNEGSKA (reference sequence). The length of the CDR3 is 10 residues. The CDR3 reads CSASTNEQFF. CDR3 DNA: TGCAGTGCTAGTACCAATGAGCAGTTCTTC.

The CDR3 protein is CAISGGTGPEKLFF. In DNA, the CDR3 is TGTGCCATCTCCGGCGGGACAGGGCCAGAAAAACTGTTTTTT. The chain combines TRBV19 with TRBJ1-4; 9 positions agree with TRBD1. The CDR3 contains 14 residues. Germline V CDR1 and CDR2: LNHDA, SQIVND (reference sequence). The J segment lost 8 bases and the V segment lost 10 bases, leaving 11 bases of the junction unmatched. Looking up the rest from reference TRBV19 and TRBJ1-4 gives the full variable domain: DGGITQSPKYLFRKEGQNVTLSCEQNLNHDAMYWYRQDPGQGLRLIYYSQIVNDFQKGDIAEGYSVSREKKESFPLTVTSAQKNPTAFYLCAISGGTGPEKLFFGSGTQLSVL.

The table lists this clone with a few counts. The V call is TRBV6-5, the J call TRBJ2-5; D not certain. V was cut by 2 bases and J by 0 bases, with 7 bases left in between. This CDR3 spans 14 amino acids. Germline V gene lookup returns CDR1 MNHEY and CDR2 SVGAGI. CDR3 bases: TGTGCCAGCAGTTACGTGGGGAACCAAGAGACCCAGTACTTC. This encodes CASSYVGNQETQYF.

The chain has TRBV5-4 and TRBJ2-3, with 7 nucleotides matching TRBD2. This CDR3 contains 16 residues. The V gene end was trimmed by 4 bases and the J gene end by 2 bases; junction bases not matched to a gene: 10. Germline CDR1 and CDR2: SGHNT and YYREEE (reference sequence). The CDR3 nucleotides are TGTGCCAGCAGCCCTGGGGACTACAGATCCACAGATACGCAGTATTTT. It is translated as CASSPGDYRSTDTQYF.

The chain employs TRBV28 and TRBJ1-3; 7 bases match TRBD1. The trim removed 9 bases at V and 1 base at J, leaving 18 bases unmatched. This CDR3 is 18 amino acids long. Germline V gene lookup returns CDR1 MDHEN and CDR2 SYDVKM. The chain's CDR3 is CASASSSLDRESGNTIYF. In DNA form, the CDR3 reads TGTGCCAGTGCCAGCAGTTCCCTAGACAGGGAATCTGGAAACACCATATATTTT. The whole variable domain, remainder taken from reference TRBV28 and TRBJ1-3, is DVKVTQSSRYLVKRTGEKVFLECVQDMDHENMFWYRQDPGLGLRLIYFSYDVKMKEKGDIPEGYSVSREKKERFSLILESASTNQTSMYLCASASSSLDRESGNTIYFGEGSWLTVV.

CDR3 residues: CASRGRDNYEQYF. The DNA for the CDR3 is TGTGCCAGCAGAGGGAGGGACAACTACGAGCAGTACTTC. This chain joins TRBV6-5 and TRBJ2-7, with D maybe TRBD2 (7 bases). Trimming shortened V by 6 bases and J by 3 bases, and 12 bases separated the two germline ends. The CDR3 loop spans 13 amino acids. Germline V gives CDR1 MNHEY, CDR2 SVGAGI.

This clone was seen only once. The chain combines TRBV7-9 with TRBJ2-5; 9 bases line up with TRBD2. The V segment lost 3 bases and the J segment 0 bases; nucleotides outside the gene matches: 5. Germline V gives CDR1 SEHNR, CDR2 FQNEAQ (reference sequence). The CDR3 is 16 amino acids. The CDR3 DNA reads as TGTGCCAGCAGCTTCCGGACTAGCGCATACCAAGAGACCCAGTACTTC. Protein product: CASSFRTSAYQETQYF.

About this clone: Other nucleotide sequences in the sample specify the same CDR3. This sequence joins TRBV27 and TRBJ2-7; 10 bases line up with TRBD1. This CDR3 spans 13 amino acids. Germline assignment: CDR1 MNHEY and CDR2 SMNVEV (reference sequence). V was clipped by 5 bases and J by 4 bases; unmatched bases: 2. The CDR3 DNA reads as TGTGCCAGCAGTAGACAGGGGGCATACGAGCAGTACTTC. Its translation: CASSRQGAYEQYF.